These 21 T cell receptor beta chains were sequenced from one sample in a study of technical replicates of blood from a few donors. TCRdb's table, derived via immunoSEQ multiplex PCR, lists solely in-frame clones and lacks some. The sample has approximately 79,000 clones, approximately 97% seen once. The sample taken for sequencing was T cells isolated from PBMCs. Every receptor here comes from a human donor in good health.

This chain joins TRBV2 and TRBJ1-3; D unresolved. The germline gives CDR1 SNHLY, CDR2 FYNNEI. Trimming shortened V by 9 bases and J by 2 bases, and 20 bases separated the two germline ends. The CDR3 is made up of 16 amino acids. The CDR3 reads CASADFLKEPGNTIYF. DNA of the CDR3: TGTGCCAGTGCGGACTTCTTAAAGGAGCCTGGAAACACCATATATTTT. Drawing the rest from reference TRBV2 and TRBJ1-3, the complete variable domain is EPEVTQTPSHQVTQMGQEVILRCVPISNHLYFYWYRQILGQKVEFLVSFYNNEISEKSEIFDDQFSVERPDGSNFTLKIRSTKLEDSAMYFCASADFLKEPGNTIYFGEGSWLTVV.

V is TRBV28 and J is TRBJ2-4; TRBD1 aligns across 9 bases. Trimming took 2 bases from V and 5 from J; bases not matched to a gene: 1. Germline CDR1 is MDHEN and CDR2 is SYDVKM. The CDR3 extends over 14 amino acids. CDR3 in DNA: TGTGCCAGCAGTTTAGGGGACAGGGAAAACATTCAGTACTTC. This codes for CASSLGDRENIQYF.

V is TRBV2 and J is TRBJ2-3; 10 bases map to TRBD2. Germline CDR1 and CDR2: SNHLY and FYNNEI. The CDR3 contains 16 residues. Trimming took 7 bases from V and 2 from J; bases not matched to a gene: 9. The CDR3 bases are TGTGCCAGCATTACCGAGGGACTAGCGAACACAGATACGCAGTATTTT. It yields the protein CASITEGLANTDTQYF.

This clone was seen a single time. The gene calls are TRBV20-1 and TRBJ2-1, with D tentatively TRBD2 (7 bases). Trimming left V 8 bases short and J 8 bases short, with 13 bases between. The CDR3 extends over 11 amino acids. The germline V gene encodes CDR1 DFQATT and CDR2 SNEGSKA (reference sequence). In nucleotides, the CDR3 is TGCAGTCCGAGGGGGGGCGATGAGCAGTTCTTC. Translation: CSPRGGDEQFF.

The J gene is TRBJ1-1, the V gene TRBV27; no firm D call. V was shortened by 1 base and J by 1 base, with 4 bases between the two germline ends. Germline values: CDR1 MNHEY, CDR2 SMNVEV (reference sequence). This CDR3 contains 13 residues. CDR3 sequence reads: CASSLFRNTEAFF. CDR3 bases: TGTGCCAGCAGTTTATTTCGGAACACTGAAGCTTTCTTT.

The genes are TRBV2 and TRBJ1-1; 8 nucleotides line up with TRBD1. CDR3 size: 14 residues. The germline V gene encodes CDR1 SNHLY and CDR2 FYNNEI. Unmatched junction bases numbered 4, after V lost 6 bases and J lost 1 base. The CDR3 bases are TGTGCCAGCAGGCTTGGACAGGGGAACACTGAAGCTTTCTTT. Its protein product is CASRLGQGNTEAFF. Full variable domain (remainder filled in from reference TRBV2 and TRBJ1-1): EPEVTQTPSHQVTQMGQEVILRCVPISNHLYFYWYRQILGQKVEFLVSFYNNEISEKSEIFDDQFSVERPDGSNFTLKIRSTKLEDSAMYFCASRLGQGNTEAFFGQGTRLTVV.

J is TRBJ2-6 and V is TRBV5-8, with D tentatively TRBD2 (6 bases). The CDR3 totals 18 residues. CDR1 is SGHTS and CDR2 is YDEGEE in the germline V gene. The V and J ends lost 5 bases and 4 bases respectively, with 22 bases between them. The CDR3 coding sequence is TGTGCCAGCAGAAACCGGGACTTCGCCCAGGAGGGGGCCAACGTCCTGACTTTC. The encoded protein is CASRNRDFAQEGANVLTF.

As to this clone: The CDR3 carries no conserved terminal phenylalanine or tryptophan, so it likely arises from a read error. Because the CDR3's place on the DNA is in doubt, the DNA is left out and the CDR3 is given as listed by TCRdb. V is TRBV7-3 and J is TRBJ1-6; TRBD1, the table's D call, lacks a check against the DNA. From its first to its last residue, the CDR3 has 9 amino acids. Germline V gene data show CDR1 as SGHTA and CDR2 as FQGTGA. This CDR3 reads CASSGQGEV.

This clone has a single count. The chain recombines TRBV10-3 with TRBJ2-1; 9 nucleotides match TRBD1. CDR3 length: 17 residues. CDR1 and CDR2 from the germline V gene are ENHRY and SYGVKD. Trimming cost V 0 bases and J 5 bases; bases outside gene matches: 8. The CDR3 sequence: CAISESKGTGRNNEQFF. In nucleotides, the CDR3 is TGTGCCATCAGTGAGTCGAAGGGGACAGGGAGGAACAATGAGCAGTTCTTC.

The chain carries TRBV6-5 and TRBJ2-1, with 8 bases identical to TRBD2. With V trimmed by 0 bases and J by 5 bases, 6 bases remained unmatched. CDR3 size: 16 residues. Germline CDR1 MNHEY, CDR2 SVGAGI. CDR3 DNA: TGTGCCAGCAGTTACTCCCGACTAGCGAGTAACAATGAGCAGTTCTTC. Its protein is CASSYSRLASNNEQFF.

The chain carries TRBV6-5 and TRBJ2-1; D gene ambiguous. CDR1 and CDR2 from the germline V gene are MNHEY and SVGAGI. This CDR3 contains 15 residues. Deletions cut 6 bases from V and 4 bases from J, with 16 bases between. CDR3 nucleotides: TGTGCCAGCAGCAAATCCGCGGTCCTATACAATGAGCAGTTCTTC. The encoded protein is CASSKSAVLYNEQFF.

The chain combines TRBV7-2 with TRBJ2-6; TRBD1 might be the D (7 bases). The germline CDR1 and CDR2 sequences are SGHTA and FQGNSA. V was pared by 7 bases and J by 0 bases, with 13 bases between. The CDR3 loop spans 16 amino acids. The CDR3 here is CASTPGGLSGANVLTF. DNA of the CDR3: TGTGCCAGCACCCCAGGGGGGCTCTCTGGGGCCAACGTCCTGACTTTC.

The rearrangement joins TRBV19 to TRBJ2-7, with 7 bases matching TRBD2. This CDR3 spans 14 amino acids. The V gene end was trimmed by 5 bases and the J gene end by 1 base; junction bases not matched to a gene: 5. CDR1 and CDR2 from the germline V gene are LNHDA and SQIVND (reference sequence). Written as DNA, the CDR3 is TGTGCCAGTAGTGTAGGCGGGAGATCCTACGAGCAGTACTTC. Its translation is CASSVGGRSYEQYF.

The sample holds one count of this clone. The rearrangement links TRBV7-9 to TRBJ2-5; 7 bases map to TRBD2. V lost 8 bases and J lost 7; bases outside the gene matches: 7. There are 12 residues in the CDR3. The germline CDR1 and CDR2 sequences are SEHNR and FQNEAQ (reference sequence). CDR3 sequence (DNA): TGTGCCAGCCGGGGGAGGGACCTGACCCAGTACTTC. Its translation: CASRGRDLTQYF.

The chain combines TRBV7-6 with TRBJ2-3; TRBD2 aligns across 9 bases. The CDR3 runs to 16 residues. Per the germline V gene, CDR1 is SGHVS and CDR2 is FNYEAQ. The J segment lost 6 bases and the V segment lost 1 base, leaving 8 bases of the junction unmatched. The CDR3 here is CASSLVGLAGTDTQYF. The CDR3 DNA sequence: TGTGCCAGCAGCTTAGTGGGGCTAGCGGGAACGGATACGCAGTATTTT.

V usage is TRBV7-9 and J usage is TRBJ1-1, with 10 bases matching TRBD1. V gave up 4 bases and J gave up 3 bases; unmatched junction bases: 11. The CDR3 has 17 residues. In germline, CDR1 is SEHNR, CDR2 FQNEAQ (reference sequence). CDR3 DNA: TGTGCCAGCAGCTCCGGTAGGACAGGGGGGGAGGACACTGAAGCTTTCTTT. Translation gives CASSSGRTGGEDTEAFF.

V and J are TRBV6-5 and TRBJ1-5, with 7 bases fitting TRBD1. Trimming at V came to 8 bases and at J to 5 bases, leaving 6 bases not matched to a gene. CDR1 MNHEY and CDR2 SVGAGI come from the germline V gene. The CDR3 length is 13 residues. The CDR3: CASGGTAYQPQHF. CDR3 DNA sequence: TGTGCCAGCGGAGGGACAGCGTATCAGCCCCAGCATTTT.

V gene TRBV7-9 combines with J gene TRBJ2-7; D ambiguous. The CDR3 length is 12 residues. The V gene lost 3 bases and the J gene lost 3 bases, with 6 bases spanning the gap. Per germline, CDR1 SEHNR and CDR2 FQNEAQ (reference sequence). The CDR3 region is CASSFSDYEQYF. The CDR3 bases are TGTGCCAGCAGCTTCAGCGACTACGAGCAGTACTTC. Using reference TRBV7-9 and TRBJ2-7 for the parts outside the CDR3, the full variable domain is DTGVSQNPRHKITKRGQNVTFRCDPISEHNRLYWYRQTLGQGPEFLTYFQNEAQLEKSRLLSDRFSAERPKGSFSTLEIQRTEQGDSAMYLCASSFSDYEQYFGPGTRLTVT.

The J gene is TRBJ1-2, the V gene TRBV10-3; 7 bases match TRBD1. Germline loops: CDR1 ENHRY, CDR2 SYGVKD. The V and J ends lost 2 bases and 3 bases, in that order; junction bases with no gene match: 0. The CDR3 has 13 amino acids. DNA of the CDR3: TGTGCCATCAGTGAGACAGGGGACTATGGCTACACCTTC. It codes for CAISETGDYGYTF.

In its sample, this clone was seen a few times. V usage is TRBV4-1 and J usage is TRBJ2-7, with D perhaps TRBD2 (6 bases). This CDR3 is 15 amino acids long. CDR1 is MGHRA and CDR2 is YSYEKL in the germline V gene. Trimming pared 4 bases from V and 0 bases from J, leaving 13 bases between. The CDR3 DNA sequence: TGCGCCAGCAGCCCCGGGGGAATCGACTCCTACGAGCAGTACTTC. Amino acids: CASSPGGIDSYEQYF.

The chain couples TRBV5-5 to TRBJ2-7; D unresolved. V was shortened by 1 base and J by 7 bases, with 15 bases between the two germline ends. CDR3 size: 14 residues. Germline assignment: CDR1 SGHKS and CDR2 YYEKEE (reference sequence). In nucleotides, the CDR3 is TGTGCCAGCAGCTTGTCTTTTGGCTTTTCGGAGCAGTACTTC. As protein: CASSLSFGFSEQYF.